A single sample is the source of the 8 T cell receptor beta chains below, sequenced in a study of T cell repertoires in cytomegalovirus infection. TCRdb redid the calling of the reads with MiXCR, one entry per CDR3 protein. The top ten hold 9.5% to 15% of the sample, which has about 830,000 distinct CDR3 sequences, roughly 33% seen once. Their recognized antigens are unknown. The specimen was cultured CD8+ T cells from PBMCs, collected from culture after CMV antigen stimulation. The source of these receptors is a human donor in good health (CMV status not recorded). Some clones in this sample may be carry-over from other donors' samples.

Many counts were recorded for this clonotype. The chain employs TRBV28 and TRBJ2-7, with D possibly TRBD2 on 6 matching bases. Trimming removed 3 bases at V and 0 bases at J, with 9 bases between. The CDR3 length is 14 residues. CDR1 and CDR2 (germline): MDHEN, SYDVKM. Written as DNA, the CDR3 is TGTGCCAGCAGTTTCCGGGGGAGCTCCTACGAGCAGTACGTC. This encodes CASSFRGSSYEQYV.

The chain carries TRBV12-3 or TRBV12-4 and TRBJ1-1; 8 nucleotides align to TRBD1. This CDR3 has 14 residues. Unmatched junction bases numbered 7, after V lost 5 bases and J lost 5 bases. CDR3 DNA sequence: TGTGCCAGCAGTCTGACAGGGGTGTTGACTGAAGCTTTCTTT. It is translated as CASSLTGVLTEAFF.

The chain is built from TRBV9 and TRBJ2-5, with D perhaps TRBD1 (6 bases). CDR3 length equals 11 residues. Germline CDR1 and CDR2: SGDLS and YYNGEE. With 7 bases removed from V and 10 bases from J, the gap between germline ends came to 14 bases. The CDR3 DNA is TGTGCCAGCGCAGGGGCCGGTGGCCAGTACTTC. Its protein is CASAGAGGQYF.

This clonotype was observed a few times. The V and J genes are TRBV12-3 or TRBV12-4 and TRBJ2-3; 12 bases map to TRBD2. The CDR3 contains 17 residues. V lost 3 bases to trimming and J lost 5 bases; unmatched junction nucleotides: 9. The CDR3 loop is CASSFSLAGGPEDTQYF. The DNA of the CDR3 is TGTGCCAGCAGTTTTAGTCTAGCGGGGGGGCCTGAAGATACGCAGTATTTT.

V gene TRBV5-1 combines with J gene TRBJ2-1; D may be TRBD1 (7 bases). V was pared by 5 bases and J by 9 bases, with 15 bases between. CDR3 length equals 13 residues. Germline values: CDR1 SGHRS, CDR2 YFSETQ. CDR3 residues: CASRSRGAGEQFF. The DNA of the CDR3 is TGCGCCAGCAGGAGCAGGGGGGCAGGTGAGCAGTTCTTC.

The gene calls are TRBV27 and TRBJ2-7; 13 nucleotides align to TRBD2. Germline CDR1 and CDR2: MNHEY and SMNVEV (reference sequence). The length of the CDR3 is 14 residues. The ends lost 4 bases at V and 5 bases at J; junction bases unmatched: 2. CDR3 in amino acids: CASSWGLAGNEQYF. DNA for the CDR3: TGTGCCAGCAGTTGGGGACTAGCGGGGAACGAGCAGTACTTC.

This clonotype was seen a handful of times. The chain joins TRBV6-2 or TRBV6-3 to TRBJ2-1; D might be TRBD1 (5 bases). This CDR3 region has 15 residues. Germline V lookup: CDR1 MNHEY, CDR2 SVGEGT. V lost 2 bases and J lost 4, with 12 bases in between. CDR3 coding DNA: TGTGCCAGCAGTTACAAGGGGCCACAATACAATGAGCAGTTCTTC. Its translation: CASSYKGPQYNEQFF.

V and J are TRBV12-5 and TRBJ2-1, with 7 bases that match TRBD2. The CDR3 length is 14 residues. CDR1 and CDR2 (germline): LGHNT, FRNRAP. Unmatched junction bases numbered 2, after V lost 1 base and J lost 5 bases. In DNA form, the CDR3 reads TGTGCTAGTGGTTTGGACGGGGGGAACAATGAGCAGTTCTTC. It yields the protein CASGLDGGNNEQFF.